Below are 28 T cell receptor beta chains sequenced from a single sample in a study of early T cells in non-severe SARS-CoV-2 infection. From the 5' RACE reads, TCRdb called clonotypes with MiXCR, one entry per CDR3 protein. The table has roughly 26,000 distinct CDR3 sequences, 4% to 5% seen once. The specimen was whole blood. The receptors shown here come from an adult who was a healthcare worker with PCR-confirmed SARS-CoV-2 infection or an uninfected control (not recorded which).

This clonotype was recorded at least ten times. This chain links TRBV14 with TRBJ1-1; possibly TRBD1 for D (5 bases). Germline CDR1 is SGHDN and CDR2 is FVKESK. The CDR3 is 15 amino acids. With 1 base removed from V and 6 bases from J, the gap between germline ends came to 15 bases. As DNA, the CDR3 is TGTGCCAGCAGCCAAGCTCTGGGGGTAACGGCTGAAGCTTTCTTT. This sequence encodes CASSQALGVTAEAFF.

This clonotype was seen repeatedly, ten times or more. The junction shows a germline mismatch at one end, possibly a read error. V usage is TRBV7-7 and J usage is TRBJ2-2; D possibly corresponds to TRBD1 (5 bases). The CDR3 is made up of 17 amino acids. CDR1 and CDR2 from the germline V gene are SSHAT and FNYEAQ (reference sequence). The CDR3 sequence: CASSLGHRVDGTGELFF. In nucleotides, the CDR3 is TGTGCTAGCAGCTTAGGACACCGGGTTGATGGGACCGGGGAGCTGTTTTTT.

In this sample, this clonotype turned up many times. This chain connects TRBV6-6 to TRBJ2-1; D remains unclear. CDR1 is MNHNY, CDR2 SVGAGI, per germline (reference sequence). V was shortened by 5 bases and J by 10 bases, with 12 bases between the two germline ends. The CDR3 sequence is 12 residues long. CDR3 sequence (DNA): TGTGCCAGCAGTCCGCACTTTTTGGAGCAGTTCTTC. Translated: CASSPHFLEQFF.

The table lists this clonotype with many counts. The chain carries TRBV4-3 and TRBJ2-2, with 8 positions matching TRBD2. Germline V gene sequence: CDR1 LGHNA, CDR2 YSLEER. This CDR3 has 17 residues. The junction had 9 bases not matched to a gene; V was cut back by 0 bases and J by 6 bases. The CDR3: CASSQDPMTSVPGELFF. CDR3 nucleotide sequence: TGCGCCAGCAGCCAAGATCCGATGACTAGCGTTCCCGGGGAGCTGTTTTTT.

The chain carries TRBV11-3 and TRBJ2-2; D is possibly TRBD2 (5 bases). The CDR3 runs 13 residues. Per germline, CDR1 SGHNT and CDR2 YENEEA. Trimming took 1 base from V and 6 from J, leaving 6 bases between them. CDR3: CASSLVGAGELFF. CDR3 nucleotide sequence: TGTGCCAGCAGCTTAGTCGGGGCCGGGGAGCTGTTTTTT.

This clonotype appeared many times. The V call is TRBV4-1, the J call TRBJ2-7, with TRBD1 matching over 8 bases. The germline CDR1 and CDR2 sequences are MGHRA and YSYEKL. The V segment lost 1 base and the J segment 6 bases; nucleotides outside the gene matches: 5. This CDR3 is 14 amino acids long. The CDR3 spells CASSQVARGREQYF. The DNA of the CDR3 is TGCGCCAGCAGCCAAGTTGCCAGGGGGCGCGAGCAGTACTTC.

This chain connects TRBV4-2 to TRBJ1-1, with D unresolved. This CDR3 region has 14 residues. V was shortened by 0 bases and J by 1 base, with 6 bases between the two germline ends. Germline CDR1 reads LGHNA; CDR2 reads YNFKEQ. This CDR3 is CASSQESRNTEAFF. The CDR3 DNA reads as TGTGCCAGCAGCCAAGAGAGTAGGAACACTGAAGCTTTCTTT.

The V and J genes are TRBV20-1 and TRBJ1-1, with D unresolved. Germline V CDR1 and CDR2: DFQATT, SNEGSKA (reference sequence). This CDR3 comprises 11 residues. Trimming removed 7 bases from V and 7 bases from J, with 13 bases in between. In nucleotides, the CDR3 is TGCAGTGTAACCGGGCCAAATGAAGCTTTCTTT. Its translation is CSVTGPNEAFF.

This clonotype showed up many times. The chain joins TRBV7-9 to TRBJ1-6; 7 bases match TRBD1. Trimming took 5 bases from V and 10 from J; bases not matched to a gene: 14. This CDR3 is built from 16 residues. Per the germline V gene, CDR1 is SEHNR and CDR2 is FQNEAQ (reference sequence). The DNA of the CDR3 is TGTGCCAGCAGCGACCCACAGGGGCGCCTGGGATCACCCCTCCACTTT. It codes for CASSDPQGRLGSPLHF.

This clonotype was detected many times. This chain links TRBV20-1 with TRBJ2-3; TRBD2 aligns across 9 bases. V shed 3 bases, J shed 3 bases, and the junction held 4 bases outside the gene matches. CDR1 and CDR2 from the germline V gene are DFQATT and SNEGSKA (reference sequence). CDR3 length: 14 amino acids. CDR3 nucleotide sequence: TGCAGTGCTAGCCTAGCGGGGATGACAGATACGCAGTATTTT. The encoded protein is CSASLAGMTDTQYF.

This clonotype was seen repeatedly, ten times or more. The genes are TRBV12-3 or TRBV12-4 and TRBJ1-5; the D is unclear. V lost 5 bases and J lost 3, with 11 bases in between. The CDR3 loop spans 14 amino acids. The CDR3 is CASSTTNANQPQHF. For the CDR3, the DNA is TGTGCCAGCAGTACAACTAATGCCAATCAGCCCCAGCATTTT.

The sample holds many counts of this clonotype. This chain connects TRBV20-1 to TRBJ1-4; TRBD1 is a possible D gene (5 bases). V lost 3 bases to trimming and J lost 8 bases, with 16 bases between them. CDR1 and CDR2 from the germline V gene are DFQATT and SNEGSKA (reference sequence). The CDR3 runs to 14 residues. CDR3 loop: CSASPGPGQEKLFF. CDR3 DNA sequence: TGCAGTGCTAGCCCGGGACCAGGCCAAGAAAAACTGTTTTTT.

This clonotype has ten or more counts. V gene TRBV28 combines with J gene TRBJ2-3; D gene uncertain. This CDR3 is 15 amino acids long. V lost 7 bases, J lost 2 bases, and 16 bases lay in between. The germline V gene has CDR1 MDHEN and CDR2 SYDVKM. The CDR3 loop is CASTPAGQDTDTQYF. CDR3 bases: TGTGCCAGCACTCCGGCCGGGCAGGACACAGATACGCAGTATTTT. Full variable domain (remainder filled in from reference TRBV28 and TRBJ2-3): DVKVTQSSRYLVKRTGEKVFLECVQDMDHENMFWYRQDPGLGLRLIYFSYDVKMKEKGDIPEGYSVSREKKERFSLILESASTNQTSMYLCASTPAGQDTDTQYFGPGTRLTVL.

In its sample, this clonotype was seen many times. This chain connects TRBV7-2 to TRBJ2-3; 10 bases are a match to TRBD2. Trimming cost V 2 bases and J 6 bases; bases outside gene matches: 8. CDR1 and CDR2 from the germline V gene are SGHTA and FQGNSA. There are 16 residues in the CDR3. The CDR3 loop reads CASSLKREGLGDTQYF. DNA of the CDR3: TGTGCCAGCAGCTTAAAGCGGGAGGGCCTAGGGGATACGCAGTATTTT.

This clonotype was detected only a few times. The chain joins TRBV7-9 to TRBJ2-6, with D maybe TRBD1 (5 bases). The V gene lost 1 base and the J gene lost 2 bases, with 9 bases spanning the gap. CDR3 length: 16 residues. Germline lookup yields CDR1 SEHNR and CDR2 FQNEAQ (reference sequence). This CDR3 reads CASSLDGATGANVLTF. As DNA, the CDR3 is TGTGCCAGCAGCTTAGATGGGGCAACTGGGGCCAACGTCCTGACTTTC.

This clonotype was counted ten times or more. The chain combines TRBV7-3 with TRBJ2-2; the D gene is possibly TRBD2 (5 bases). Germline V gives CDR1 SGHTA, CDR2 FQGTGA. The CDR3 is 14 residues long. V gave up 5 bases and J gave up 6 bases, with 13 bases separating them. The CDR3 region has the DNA TGTGCCAGCAGCGTAAGCGGAACAGCCGGGGAGCTGTTTTTT. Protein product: CASSVSGTAGELFF.

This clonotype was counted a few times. CDR3 bases: TGTGCCAGCAGTTTTTCAGGGAGCTCTGGGGCCAACGTCCTGACTTTC. Protein product: CASSFSGSSGANVLTF. The chain combines TRBV27 with TRBJ2-6; D is possibly TRBD1 or TRBD2 (5 bases each). CDR1 MNHEY and CDR2 SMNVEV come from the germline V gene (reference sequence). Trimming took 3 bases from V and 0 from J, leaving 9 bases between them. The CDR3 is 16 residues long. Full variable domain (rest looked up from reference TRBV27 and TRBJ2-6): EAQVTQNPRYLITVTGKKLTVTCSQNMNHEYMSWYRQDPGLGLRQIYYSMNVEVTDKGDVPEGYKVSRKEKRNFPLILESPSPNQTSLYFCASSFSGSSGANVLTFGAGSRLTVL.

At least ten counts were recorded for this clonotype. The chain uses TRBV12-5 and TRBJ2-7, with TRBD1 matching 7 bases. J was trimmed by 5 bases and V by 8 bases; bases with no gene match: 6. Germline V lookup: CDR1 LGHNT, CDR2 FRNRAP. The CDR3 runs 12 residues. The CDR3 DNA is TGTGCTAGTTCGACAGGGATCCACGAGCAGTACTTC. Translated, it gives CASSTGIHEQYF.

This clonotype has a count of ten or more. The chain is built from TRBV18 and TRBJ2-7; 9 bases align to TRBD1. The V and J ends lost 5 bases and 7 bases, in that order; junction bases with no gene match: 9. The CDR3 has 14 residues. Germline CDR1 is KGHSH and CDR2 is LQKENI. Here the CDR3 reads CASSAGQGQGEQYF. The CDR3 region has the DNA TGTGCCAGCTCAGCGGGACAGGGCCAGGGGGAGCAGTACTTC.

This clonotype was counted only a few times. CDR3 residues: CASSPGQAGGNTIYF. CDR3 nucleotides: TGCGCCAGCAGCCCCGGACAGGCGGGGGGAAACACCATATATTTT. The chain joins TRBV5-1 to TRBJ1-3; 7 positions agree with TRBD1. The CDR3 contains 15 residues. CDR1 and CDR2 (germline): SGHRS, YFSETQ. The junction had 8 bases not matched to a gene; V was cut back by 4 bases and J by 4 bases.

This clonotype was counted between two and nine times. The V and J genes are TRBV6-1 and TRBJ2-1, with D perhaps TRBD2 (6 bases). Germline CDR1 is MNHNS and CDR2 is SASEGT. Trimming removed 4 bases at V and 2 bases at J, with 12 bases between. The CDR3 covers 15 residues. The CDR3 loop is CASSVGSGPYNEQFF. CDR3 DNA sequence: TGTGCCAGCAGTGTGGGTAGCGGACCCTACAATGAGCAGTTCTTC.

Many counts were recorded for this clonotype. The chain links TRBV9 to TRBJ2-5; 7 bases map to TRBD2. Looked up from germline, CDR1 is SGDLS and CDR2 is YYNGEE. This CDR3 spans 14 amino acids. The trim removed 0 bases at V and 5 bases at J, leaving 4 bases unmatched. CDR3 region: CASSVGGSGETQYF. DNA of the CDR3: TGTGCCAGCAGCGTAGGCGGGAGTGGGGAGACCCAGTACTTC.

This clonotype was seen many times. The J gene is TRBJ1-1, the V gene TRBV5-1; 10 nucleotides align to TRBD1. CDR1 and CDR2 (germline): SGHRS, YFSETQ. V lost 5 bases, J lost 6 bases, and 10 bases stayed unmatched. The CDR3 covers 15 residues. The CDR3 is CASSRDRGSGSEAFF. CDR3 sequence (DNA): TGCGCCAGCAGTCGGGACAGGGGCTCGGGATCTGAAGCTTTCTTT.

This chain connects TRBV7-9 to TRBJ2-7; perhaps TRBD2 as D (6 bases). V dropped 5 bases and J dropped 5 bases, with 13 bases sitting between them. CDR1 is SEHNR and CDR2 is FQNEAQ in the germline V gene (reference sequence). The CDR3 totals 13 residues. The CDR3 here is CASSLRSGDEQYF. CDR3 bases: TGTGCCAGCAGCCTACGATCGGGGGACGAGCAGTACTTC.

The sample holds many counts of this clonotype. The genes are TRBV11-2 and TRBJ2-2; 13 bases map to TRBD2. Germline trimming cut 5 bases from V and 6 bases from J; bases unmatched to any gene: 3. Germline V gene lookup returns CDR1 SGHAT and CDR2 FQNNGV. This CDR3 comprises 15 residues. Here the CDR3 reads CASSATSGRPGELFF. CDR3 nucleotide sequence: TGTGCCAGCAGCGCGACTAGCGGGAGGCCCGGGGAGCTGTTTTTT.

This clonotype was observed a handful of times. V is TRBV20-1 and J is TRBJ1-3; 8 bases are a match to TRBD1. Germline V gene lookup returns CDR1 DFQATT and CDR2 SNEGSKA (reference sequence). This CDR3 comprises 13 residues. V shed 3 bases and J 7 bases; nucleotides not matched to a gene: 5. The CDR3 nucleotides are TGCAGTGCTAGCCCGGACAGGGAGAACACCATATATTTT. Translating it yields CSASPDRENTIYF.

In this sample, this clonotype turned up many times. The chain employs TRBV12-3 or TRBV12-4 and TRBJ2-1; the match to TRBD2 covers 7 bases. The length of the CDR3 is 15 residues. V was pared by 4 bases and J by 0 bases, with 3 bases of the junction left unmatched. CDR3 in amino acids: CASSSRGVSYNEQFF. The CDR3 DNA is TGTGCCAGCAGTTCCCGGGGGGTCTCCTACAATGAGCAGTTCTTC.

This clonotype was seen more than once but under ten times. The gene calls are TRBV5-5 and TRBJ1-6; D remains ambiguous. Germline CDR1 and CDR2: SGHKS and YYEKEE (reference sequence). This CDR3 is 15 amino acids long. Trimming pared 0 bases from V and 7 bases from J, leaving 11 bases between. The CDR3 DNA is TGTGCCAGCAGCTTGGGAACGGTGATGAATTCACCCCTCCACTTT. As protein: CASSLGTVMNSPLHF.